This T cell receptor beta chain was documented in a study of blood T cells in healthy people across ages. Overall study: Template switching caught about one barcoded beta molecule for each two T cells.

Study-wide points: Expanded clonotype changes were possibly confounded by unknown donor CMV status.

Notes on this clonotype: Its cognate antigen is unknown.

The use of a sample-barcoded 5' primer and a J-beta primer mix characterized a second PCR of about 7 to 12 cycles. TCRdb reanalysed the 5' RACE reads using MiXCR and keeps one entry per CDR3 protein. Seen here are around 1,800,000 distinct CDR3 sequences, roughly two fifths observed once, and the top ten hold under 30%. The CDR3 totals 16 residues. After removal of 3 bases from V and 11 bases from J, the junction contained 18 bases not matched to a gene. Each of the donors had 9 to 10 milliliters of peripheral blood drawn into EDTA-treated Vacutainer tubes. The chain is built from TRBV12-3 or TRBV12-4 and TRBJ2-5, with 7 bases matching TRBD2. This TCR came from a human donor in good health. Specimen: blood. The CDR3 protein is CASSFREKRLTREQYF. The CDR3 DNA follows: TGTGCCAGCAGTTTTCGTGAGAAAAGGCTTACGCGGGAGCAGTACTTC.